Presented here are 26 T cell receptor beta chains from one specimen sequenced in a study of early T cells in non-severe SARS-CoV-2 infection. Each CDR3 protein gets one entry after TCRdb re-called the 5' RACE reads with MiXCR. Among approximately 65,000 distinct CDR3 sequences listed, approximately 15% were seen once. The sample was whole blood. These receptors all come from an adult who was a healthcare worker with PCR-confirmed SARS-CoV-2 infection or an uninfected control (not recorded which).

The V call is TRBV7-2, the J call TRBJ2-1; D tentatively reads TRBD1 or TRBD2 (5 bases each). Germline-derived CDR1 and CDR2 are SGHTA and FQGNSA. This CDR3 region has 15 residues. Trimming removed 5 bases from V and 2 bases from J, with 13 bases in between. CDR3 sequence (DNA): TGTGCCAGCAGCCTGGGACGGCTGACCTACAATGAGCAGTTCTTC. It encodes CASSLGRLTYNEQFF.

This clonotype was seen ten or more times. J is TRBJ2-5 and V is TRBV11-2, with 8 bases that match TRBD1. Trimming cost V 5 bases and J 2 bases; bases outside gene matches: 1. From germline, CDR1 is SGHAT and CDR2 FQNNGV. This CDR3 region has 13 residues. The CDR3 reads CASSRDRQETQYF. CDR3 DNA sequence: TGTGCCAGCAGCCGGGACAGGCAAGAGACCCAGTACTTC. Combining the CDR3 with reference TRBV11-2 and TRBJ2-5 gives the whole variable domain EAGVAQSPRYKIIEKRQSVAFWCNPISGHATLYWYQQILGQGPKLLIQFQNNGVVDDSQLPKDRFSAERLKGVDSTLKIQPAKLEDSAVYLCASSRDRQETQYFGPGTRLLVL.

This clonotype came up a few times. V and J are TRBV18 and TRBJ2-5; tentatively, D is TRBD2 (5 bases). This CDR3 has 13 amino acids. Per the germline V gene, CDR1 is KGHSH and CDR2 is LQKENI. With 2 bases removed from V and 3 bases from J, the gap between germline ends came to 7 bases. The chain's CDR3 is CASSPRLKETQYF. CDR3 sequence (DNA): TGTGCCAGCTCACCAAGACTAAAAGAGACCCAGTACTTC.

V and J are TRBV28 and TRBJ2-7, with no clear D. Germline assignment: CDR1 MDHEN and CDR2 SYDVKM. The CDR3 spans 11 residues. The CDR3 here is CGVSSANEQYF. Here the CDR3 DNA reads TGTGGCGTTTCTTCTGCGAACGAGCAGTACTTC.

This clonotype was seen more than once but under ten times. The chain links TRBV28 to TRBJ2-3; D perhaps matches TRBD2 (6 bases). CDR3 length: 16 amino acids. The V gene's germline CDR1 is MDHEN and CDR2 SYDVKM. The germline V and J ends were trimmed by 2 bases and 2 bases, with 14 bases remaining between them. The CDR3 protein is CASSLAGPPPTDTQYF. The DNA of the CDR3 is TGTGCCAGCAGTTTAGCGGGGCCACCTCCCACAGATACGCAGTATTTT.

The sample holds a few counts of this clonotype. The CDR3 DNA is TGTGCCAGCGTCGCCCGACTAGCTGGAGGGAATGAGCAGTTCTTC. Translating gives CASVARLAGGNEQFF. The rearrangement joins TRBV6-2 or TRBV6-3 to TRBJ2-1; 7 nucleotides match TRBD2. There are 15 residues in the CDR3. Germline V gene lookup returns CDR1 MNHEY and CDR2 SVGEGT. Trimming removed 8 bases from V and 7 bases from J; junction bases left unmatched: 14.

This clonotype was picked up many times. This sequence joins TRBV7-9 and TRBJ2-4; no clear D gene. The germline V and J ends were trimmed by 4 bases and 0 bases, with 16 bases remaining between them. Germline V gene data show CDR1 as SEHNR and CDR2 as FQNEAQ (reference sequence). The CDR3 loop spans 17 amino acids. Here the CDR3 DNA reads TGTGCCAGCAGCTCGATCGATTCAACTCTAGCCAAAAACATTCAGTACTTC. Its translation is CASSSIDSTLAKNIQYF. The whole variable domain, filled in from reference TRBV7-9 and TRBJ2-4, reads DTGVSQNPRHKITKRGQNVTFRCDPISEHNRLYWYRQTLGQGPEFLTYFQNEAQLEKSRLLSDRFSAERPKGSFSTLEIQRTEQGDSAMYLCASSSIDSTLAKNIQYFGAGTRLSVL.

The V gene is TRBV5-1, the J gene TRBJ1-1, with D uncertain. The germline gives CDR1 SGHRS, CDR2 YFSETQ. This CDR3 contains 15 residues. Trimming stripped 4 bases from V and 1 base from J, with 14 bases between. The CDR3 DNA sequence: TGCGCCAGCAGCCCCCTAGGGTCCGGGAACACTGAAGCTTTCTTT. This gives the protein CASSPLGSGNTEAFF.

Concerning this clonotype itself: This sequence may be a read error, since a much larger clone differs from it by one base. The missing conserved phenylalanine or tryptophan at the end of this CDR3 makes a read error likely. This chain links TRBV4-3 with TRBJ2-1; 11 bases agree with TRBD2. Per germline, CDR1 LGHNA and CDR2 YSLEER. V lost 0 bases to trimming and J lost 4 bases; unmatched junction nucleotides: 2. The CDR3 has 16 residues. DNA for the CDR3: TGCGCCAGCAGCCAAGATGTAGCGGGGGGGTACAATGAGCAGTTCTAC. Translating it yields CASSQDVAGGYNEQFY.

V is TRBV4-1 and J is TRBJ2-5, with TRBD2 matching 12 bases. Germline V gene sequence: CDR1 MGHRA, CDR2 YSYEKL. Trimming took 1 base from V and 7 from J; bases not matched to a gene: 10. CDR3 size: 17 residues. The CDR3 DNA reads TGCGCCAGCAGCCAAGGACTAGCGGGGGAGCTGCATGGGACCCAGTACTTC. Its translation is CASSQGLAGELHGTQYF.

The gene calls are TRBV7-2 and TRBJ1-2; D is unclear. The germline gives CDR1 SGHTA, CDR2 FQGNSA. This CDR3 has 13 amino acids. The ends were cut back, 2 bases at V and 8 bases at J, with 12 bases in the middle. CDR3 nucleotides: TGTGCCAGCAGCTTAAGTGAACCGCGGGGCTACACCTTC. Translating it yields CASSLSEPRGYTF.

The V call is TRBV6-5, the J call TRBJ2-5; D assignment may be TRBD1 or TRBD2 (5 bases each). The germline V and J ends were trimmed by 7 bases and 4 bases, with 16 bases remaining between them. The CDR3 spans 14 residues. Germline V lookup: CDR1 MNHEY, CDR2 SVGAGI. CDR3 region: CASTSQERGETQYF. The CDR3 nucleotides are TGTGCCAGCACCTCCCAAGAGAGGGGAGAGACCCAGTACTTC.

This clonotype has just a few counts. The chain couples TRBV9 to TRBJ1-3; D is unclear. This CDR3 has 16 amino acids. Trimming stripped 3 bases from V and 1 base from J, with 14 bases between. Germline lookup yields CDR1 SGDLS and CDR2 YYNGEE. CDR3 sequence: CASSASHPTSGNTIYF. CDR3 nucleotide sequence: TGTGCCAGCAGCGCATCTCACCCGACTTCTGGAAACACCATATATTTT.

The genes are TRBV20-1 and TRBJ2-2; maybe TRBD1 (7 bases). The germline gives CDR1 DFQATT, CDR2 SNEGSKA (reference sequence). This CDR3 has 15 residues. Trimming cost V 6 bases and J 6 bases, with 20 bases left between them. The CDR3 loop is CSAAGTDRRAGELFF. In nucleotides, the CDR3 is TGCAGTGCCGCAGGGACGGACAGGAGGGCCGGGGAGCTGTTTTTT.

This clonotype was seen repeatedly, ten times or more. This chain uses TRBV5-6 with TRBJ1-5; D is undetermined. CDR1 and CDR2 (germline): SGHDT, YYEEEE. This CDR3 has 15 amino acids. With 4 bases removed from V and 1 base from J, the gap between germline ends came to 12 bases. The CDR3 sequence is CASSRTDLSNQPQHF. The CDR3 DNA follows: TGTGCCAGCAGCCGGACGGACCTCAGCAATCAGCCCCAGCATTTT.

This clonotype was observed a few times. The genes are TRBV5-6 and TRBJ1-2; D is perhaps TRBD1 (5 bases). Trimming left V 6 bases short and J 1 base short, with 16 bases between. Germline V gene data show CDR1 as SGHDT and CDR2 as YYEEEE. CDR3 size: 15 residues. As DNA, the CDR3 is TGTGCCAGCACGGACACCTACTCCGTTAACTATGGCTACACCTTC. It encodes CASTDTYSVNYGYTF. The variable domain in full, completed from reference TRBV5-6 and TRBJ1-2, reads DAGVTQSPTHLIKTRGQQVTLRCSPKSGHDTVSWYQQALGQGPQFIFQYYEEEERQRGNFPDRFSGHQFPNYSSELNVNALLLGDSALYLCASTDTYSVNYGYTFGSGTRLTVV.

This clonotype was detected a few times. The chain recombines TRBV20-1 with TRBJ2-2; maybe TRBD1 (5 bases). Between the trimmed V and J ends, which lost 1 base and 3 bases, there was a span of 12 bases. Germline values: CDR1 DFQATT, CDR2 SNEGSKA (reference sequence). This CDR3 contains 15 residues. CDR3 coding DNA: TGCAGTGCTAGAGTGGGGCGACATGACACCGGGGAGCTGTTTTTT. Protein product: CSARVGRHDTGELFF.

The chain combines TRBV4-2 with TRBJ2-7, with TRBD1 as a possible D gene (6 bases). CDR1 and CDR2 from the germline V gene are LGHNA and YNFKEQ. Trimming cost V 0 bases and J 3 bases, with 15 bases left between them. The CDR3 consists of 16 residues. The CDR3 protein is CASSQDRQADFYEQYF. Here the CDR3 DNA reads TGTGCCAGCAGCCAAGATCGACAGGCCGATTTCTACGAGCAGTACTTC.

This clonotype was picked up a small number of times. The V gene is TRBV6-4, the J gene TRBJ2-3; 10 bases map to TRBD2. The CDR3 totals 15 residues. CDR1 is MRHNA, CDR2 SNTAGT, per germline. With V trimmed by 4 bases and J by 1 base, 2 bases remained unmatched. Written as DNA, the CDR3 is TGTGCCAGCAGTGCTACTAGCGGGGGCACAGATACGCAGTATTTT. Amino acids: CASSATSGGTDTQYF.

This clonotype came up a few times. The chain employs TRBV29-1 and TRBJ1-1, with D hard to call. Trimming took 4 bases from V and 1 from J, leaving 10 bases between them. Per germline, CDR1 SQVTM and CDR2 ANQGSEA. This CDR3 has 13 amino acids. The CDR3 DNA is TGCAGCGTTGGGGAGGAACCGAACACTGAAGCTTTCTTT. Amino acid sequence: CSVGEEPNTEAFF.

This chain uses TRBV7-3 with TRBJ2-1; the match to TRBD1 covers 7 bases. Looked up from germline, CDR1 is SGHTA and CDR2 is FQGTGA. Trimming at V came to 5 bases and at J to 6 bases, leaving 10 bases not matched to a gene. The CDR3 runs to 15 residues. CDR3 residues: CASSTGQRAFNEQFF. CDR3 bases: TGTGCCAGCAGCACGGGACAGAGGGCCTTCAATGAGCAGTTCTTC.

The chain recombines TRBV4-3 with TRBJ2-1; 12 positions match TRBD2. This CDR3 is built from 16 residues. The junction had 3 bases not matched to a gene; V was cut back by 3 bases and J by 3 bases. CDR1 is LGHNA and CDR2 is YSLEER in the germline V gene. Here the CDR3 DNA reads TGCGCCAGCAGCCAGTGGGGACTAGCGGGCTACAATGAGCAGTTCTTC. This gives the protein CASSQWGLAGYNEQFF.

The chain links TRBV12-3 or TRBV12-4 to TRBJ2-1; TRBD1 agrees at 9 bases. This CDR3 is built from 15 residues. V lost 5 bases, J lost 4 bases, and 6 bases stayed unmatched. CDR3 DNA: TGTGCCAGCAGTGGCGGGACAGGGTCTTACAATGAGCAGTTCTTC. Its translation: CASSGGTGSYNEQFF.

J is TRBJ2-6 and V is TRBV9; no clear D gene. Between the trimmed V and J ends, which lost 0 bases and 5 bases, there was a span of 6 bases. Germline V gene data show CDR1 as SGDLS and CDR2 as YYNGEE. The CDR3 consists of 14 residues. CDR3 in DNA: TGTGCCAGCAGCGTAGTGGCCCGGGCCAACGTCCTGACTTTC. Translated: CASSVVARANVLTF. The full variable domain, completed using reference TRBV9 and TRBJ2-6, is DSGVTQTPKHLITATGQRVTLRCSPRSGDLSVYWYQQSLDQGLQFLIQYYNGEERAKGNILERFSAQQFPDLHSELNLSSLELGDSALYFCASSVVARANVLTFGAGSRLTVL.

J is TRBJ2-4 and V is TRBV11-2; 7 bases are shared with TRBD2. V was pared by 6 bases and J by 9 bases, with 8 bases of the junction left unmatched. The CDR3 covers 13 residues. Germline loops: CDR1 SGHAT, CDR2 FQNNGV. CDR3 coding DNA: TGTGCCAGCAGGCTAGCGGCCCTCGGCATTCAGTACTTC. Translating gives CASRLAALGIQYF.

The table lists this clonotype with a few counts. The rearrangement uses TRBV19 and TRBJ2-3, with D possibly being TRBD1 (6 bases). The CDR3 has 14 residues. Per germline, CDR1 LNHDA and CDR2 SQIVND (reference sequence). V shed 3 bases and J shed 0 bases, with 7 bases lying between them. Written as DNA, the CDR3 is TGTGCCAGTAGTATTAGGGGGAGCACAGATACGCAGTATTTT. Encoded protein: CASSIRGSTDTQYF.